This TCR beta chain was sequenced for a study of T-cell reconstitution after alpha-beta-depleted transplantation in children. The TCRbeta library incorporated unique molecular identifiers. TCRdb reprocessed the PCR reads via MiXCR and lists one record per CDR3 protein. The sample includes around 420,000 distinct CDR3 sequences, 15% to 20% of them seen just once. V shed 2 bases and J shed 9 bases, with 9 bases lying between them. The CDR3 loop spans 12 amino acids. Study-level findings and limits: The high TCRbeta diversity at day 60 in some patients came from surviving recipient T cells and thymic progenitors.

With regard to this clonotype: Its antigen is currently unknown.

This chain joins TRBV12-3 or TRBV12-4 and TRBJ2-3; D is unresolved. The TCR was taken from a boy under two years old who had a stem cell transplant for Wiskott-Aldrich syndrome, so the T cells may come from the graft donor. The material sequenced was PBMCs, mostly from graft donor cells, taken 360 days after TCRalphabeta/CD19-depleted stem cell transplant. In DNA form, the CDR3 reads TGTGCCAGCAGTTTAACAGCCCTCACGCAGTATTTT. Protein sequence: CASSLTALTQYF.